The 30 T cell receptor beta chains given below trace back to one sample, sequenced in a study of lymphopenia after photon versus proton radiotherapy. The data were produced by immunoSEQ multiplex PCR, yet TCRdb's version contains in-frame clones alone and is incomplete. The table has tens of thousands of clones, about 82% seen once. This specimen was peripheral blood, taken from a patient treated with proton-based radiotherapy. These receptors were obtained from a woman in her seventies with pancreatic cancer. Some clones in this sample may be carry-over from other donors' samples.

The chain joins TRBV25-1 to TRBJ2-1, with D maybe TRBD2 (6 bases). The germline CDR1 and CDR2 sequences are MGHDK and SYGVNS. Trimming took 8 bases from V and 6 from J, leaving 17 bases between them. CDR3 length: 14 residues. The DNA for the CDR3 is TGTGCCAGCGGAGATGGGGGGTTTCGCAATGAGCAGTTCTTC. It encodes CASGDGGFRNEQFF.

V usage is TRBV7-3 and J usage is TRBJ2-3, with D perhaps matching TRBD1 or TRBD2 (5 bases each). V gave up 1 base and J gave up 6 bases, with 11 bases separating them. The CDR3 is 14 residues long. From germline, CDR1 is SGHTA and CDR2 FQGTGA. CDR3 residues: CASSLMGDKDTQYF. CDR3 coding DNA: TGTGCCAGCAGCTTAATGGGGGATAAGGATACGCAGTATTTT.

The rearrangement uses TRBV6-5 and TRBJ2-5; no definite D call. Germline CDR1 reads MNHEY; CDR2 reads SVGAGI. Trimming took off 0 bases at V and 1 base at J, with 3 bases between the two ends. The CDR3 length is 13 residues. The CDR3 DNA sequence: TGTGCCAGCAGTTACTCTGGCCAAGAGACCCAGTACTTC. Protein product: CASSYSGQETQYF.

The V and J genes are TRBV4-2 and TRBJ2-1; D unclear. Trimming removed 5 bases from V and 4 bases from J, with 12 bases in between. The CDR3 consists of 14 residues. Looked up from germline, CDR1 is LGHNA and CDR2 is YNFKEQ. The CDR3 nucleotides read TGTGCCAGCAGCAAAAGCGAGGATTACAATGAGCAGTTCTTC. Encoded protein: CASSKSEDYNEQFF.

CDR3 amino acids: CASIPGSWSYNEQFF. The DNA for the CDR3 is TGTGCCAGCATCCCCGGGAGTTGGTCCTACAATGAGCAGTTCTTC. The rearrangement joins TRBV28 to TRBJ2-1; the D gene is possibly TRBD2 (6 bases). There are 15 residues in the CDR3. The germline V gene has CDR1 MDHEN and CDR2 SYDVKM. Trimming took 7 bases from V and 1 from J, leaving 14 bases between them.

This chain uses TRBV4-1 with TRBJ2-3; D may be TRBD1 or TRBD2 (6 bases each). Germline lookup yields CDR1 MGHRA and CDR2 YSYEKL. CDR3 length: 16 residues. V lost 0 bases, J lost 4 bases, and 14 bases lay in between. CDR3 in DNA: TGCGCCAGCAGCCAAGATCATGGGGGGCTGGCAGATACGCAGTATTTT. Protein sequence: CASSQDHGGLADTQYF.

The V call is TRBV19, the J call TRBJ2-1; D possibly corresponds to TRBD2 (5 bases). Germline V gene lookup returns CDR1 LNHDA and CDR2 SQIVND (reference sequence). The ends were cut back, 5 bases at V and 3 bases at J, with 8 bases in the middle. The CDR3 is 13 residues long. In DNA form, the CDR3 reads TGTGCCAGTAGTTCGGACTTCTACAATGAGCAGTTCTTC. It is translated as CASSSDFYNEQFF. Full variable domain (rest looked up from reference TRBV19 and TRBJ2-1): DGGITQSPKYLFRKEGQNVTLSCEQNLNHDAMYWYRQDPGQGLRLIYYSQIVNDFQKGDIAEGYSVSREKKESFPLTVTSAQKNPTAFYLCASSSDFYNEQFFGPGTRLTVL.

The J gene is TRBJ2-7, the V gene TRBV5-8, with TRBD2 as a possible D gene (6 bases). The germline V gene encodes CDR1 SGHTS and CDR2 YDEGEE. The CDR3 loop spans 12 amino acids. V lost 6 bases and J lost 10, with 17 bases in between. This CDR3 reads CASISPGEVQYF. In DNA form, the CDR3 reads TGTGCCAGCATCTCGCCGGGGGAGGTCCAGTACTTC.

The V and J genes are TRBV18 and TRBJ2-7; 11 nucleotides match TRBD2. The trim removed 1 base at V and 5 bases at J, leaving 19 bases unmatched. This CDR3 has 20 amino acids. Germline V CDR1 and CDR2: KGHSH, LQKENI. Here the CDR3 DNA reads TGTGCCAGCTCACCACATCCGGGGGCGCTTCAACTAGCGGGAGCCCACGAGCAGTACTTC. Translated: CASSPHPGALQLAGAHEQYF. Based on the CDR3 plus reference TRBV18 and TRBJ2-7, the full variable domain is NAGVMQNPRHLVRRRGQEARLRCSPMKGHSHVYWYRQLPEEGLKFMVYLQKENIIDESGMPKERFSAEFPKEGPSILRIQQVVRGDSAAYFCASSPHPGALQLAGAHEQYFGPGTRLTVT.

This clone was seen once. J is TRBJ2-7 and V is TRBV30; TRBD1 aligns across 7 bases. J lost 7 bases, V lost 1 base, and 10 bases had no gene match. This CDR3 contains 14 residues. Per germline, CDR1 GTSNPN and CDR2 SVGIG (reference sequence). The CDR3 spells CAWSGDRAVREQYF. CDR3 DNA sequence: TGTGCCTGGAGTGGCGACAGGGCCGTACGGGAGCAGTACTTC.

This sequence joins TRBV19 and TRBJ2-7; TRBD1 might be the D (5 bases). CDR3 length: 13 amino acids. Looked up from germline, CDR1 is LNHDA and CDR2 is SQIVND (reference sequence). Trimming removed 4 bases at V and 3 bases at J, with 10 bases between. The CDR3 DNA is TGTGCCAGTAGTACGACAGTGGGCTACGAGCAGTACTTC. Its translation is CASSTTVGYEQYF.

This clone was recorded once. CDR3 region: CASSRGGQGSEKLFF. CDR3 nucleotide sequence: TGTGCCAGCAGCCGCGGCGGGCAGGGGAGTGAAAAACTGTTTTTT. The chain couples TRBV4-2 to TRBJ1-4, with a weak D call TRBD1 (6 bases). This CDR3 region has 15 residues. The germline gives CDR1 LGHNA, CDR2 YNFKEQ. V dropped 4 bases and J dropped 7 bases, with 16 bases sitting between them.

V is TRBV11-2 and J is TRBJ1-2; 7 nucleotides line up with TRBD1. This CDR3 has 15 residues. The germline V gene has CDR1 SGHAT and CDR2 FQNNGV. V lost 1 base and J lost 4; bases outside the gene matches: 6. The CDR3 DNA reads TGTGCCAGCAGCTTAGGAGGGGGCCGGGCCTATGGCTACACCTTC. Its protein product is CASSLGGGRAYGYTF.

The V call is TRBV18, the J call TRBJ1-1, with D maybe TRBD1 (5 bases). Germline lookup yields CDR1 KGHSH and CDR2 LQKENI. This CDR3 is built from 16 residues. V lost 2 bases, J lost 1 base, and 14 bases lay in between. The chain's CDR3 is CASSPSTGPWNTEAFF. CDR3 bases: TGTGCCAGCTCACCAAGCACGGGACCGTGGAACACTGAAGCTTTCTTT.

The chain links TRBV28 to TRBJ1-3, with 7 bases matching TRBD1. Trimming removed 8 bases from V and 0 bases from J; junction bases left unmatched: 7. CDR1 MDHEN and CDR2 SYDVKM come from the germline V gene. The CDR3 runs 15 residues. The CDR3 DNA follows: TGTGCCAGCCTTACGGGACAGACCTCTGGAAACACCATATATTTT. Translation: CASLTGQTSGNTIYF.

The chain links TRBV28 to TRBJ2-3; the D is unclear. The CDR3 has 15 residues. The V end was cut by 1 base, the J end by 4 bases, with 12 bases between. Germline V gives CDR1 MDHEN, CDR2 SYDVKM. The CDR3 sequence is CASSLSSLGPDTQYF. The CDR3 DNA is TGTGCCAGCAGTTTATCCAGCCTCGGTCCAGATACGCAGTATTTT.

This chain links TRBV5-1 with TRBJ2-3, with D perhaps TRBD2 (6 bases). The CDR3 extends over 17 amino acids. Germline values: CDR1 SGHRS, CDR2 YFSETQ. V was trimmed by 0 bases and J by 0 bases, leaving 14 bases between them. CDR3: CASSLVPIAVSTDTQYF. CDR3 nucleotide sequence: TGCGCCAGCAGCTTGGTCCCCATAGCGGTTAGCACAGATACGCAGTATTTT.

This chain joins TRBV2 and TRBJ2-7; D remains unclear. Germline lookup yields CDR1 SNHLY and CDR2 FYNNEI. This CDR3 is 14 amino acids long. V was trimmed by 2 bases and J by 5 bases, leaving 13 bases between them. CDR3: CASSESRISNEQYF. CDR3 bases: TGTGCCAGCAGTGAAAGCAGGATTTCCAACGAGCAGTACTTC. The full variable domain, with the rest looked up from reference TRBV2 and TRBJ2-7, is EPEVTQTPSHQVTQMGQEVILRCVPISNHLYFYWYRQILGQKVEFLVSFYNNEISEKSEIFDDQFSVERPDGSNFTLKIRSTKLEDSAMYFCASSESRISNEQYFGPGTRLTVT.

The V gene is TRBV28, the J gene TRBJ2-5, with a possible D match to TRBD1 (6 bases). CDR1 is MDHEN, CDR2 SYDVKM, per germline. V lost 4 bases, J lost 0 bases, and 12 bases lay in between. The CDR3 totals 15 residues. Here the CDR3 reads CASSWGQLYQETQYF. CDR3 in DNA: TGTGCCAGCAGTTGGGGACAACTGTACCAAGAGACCCAGTACTTC.

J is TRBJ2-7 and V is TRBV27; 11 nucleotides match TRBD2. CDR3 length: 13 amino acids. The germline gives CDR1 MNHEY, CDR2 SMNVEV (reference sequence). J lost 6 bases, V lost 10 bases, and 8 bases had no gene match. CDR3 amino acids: CATGKLAGAEQYF. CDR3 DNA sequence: TGTGCCACCGGAAAACTAGCGGGAGCCGAGCAGTACTTC.

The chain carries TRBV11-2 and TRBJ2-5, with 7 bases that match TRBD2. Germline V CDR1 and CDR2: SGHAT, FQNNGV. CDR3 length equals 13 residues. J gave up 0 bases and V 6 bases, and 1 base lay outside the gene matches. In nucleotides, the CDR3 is TGTGCCAGCAGAGCGGGGAACCAAGAGACCCAGTACTTC. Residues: CASRAGNQETQYF.

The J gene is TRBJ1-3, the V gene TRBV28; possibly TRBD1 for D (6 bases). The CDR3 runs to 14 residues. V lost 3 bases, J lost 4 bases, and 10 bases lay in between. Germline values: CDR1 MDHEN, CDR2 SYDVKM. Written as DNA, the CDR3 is TGTGCCAGCAGTTTTATGGGGGCCGGAAACACCATATATTTT. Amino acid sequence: CASSFMGAGNTIYF. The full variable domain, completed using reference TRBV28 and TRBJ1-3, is DVKVTQSSRYLVKRTGEKVFLECVQDMDHENMFWYRQDPGLGLRLIYFSYDVKMKEKGDIPEGYSVSREKKERFSLILESASTNQTSMYLCASSFMGAGNTIYFGEGSWLTVV.

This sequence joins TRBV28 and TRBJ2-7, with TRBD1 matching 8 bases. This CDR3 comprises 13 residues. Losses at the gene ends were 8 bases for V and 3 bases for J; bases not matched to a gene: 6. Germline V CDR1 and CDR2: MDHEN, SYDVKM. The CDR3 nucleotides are TGTGCCAGCCTTACCGGGACAGGCTACGAGCAGTACTTC. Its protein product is CASLTGTGYEQYF.

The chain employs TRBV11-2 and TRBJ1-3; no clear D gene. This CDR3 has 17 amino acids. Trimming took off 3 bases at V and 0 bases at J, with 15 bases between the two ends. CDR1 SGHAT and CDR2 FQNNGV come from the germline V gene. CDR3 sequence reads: CASSLTGKSYSGNTIYF. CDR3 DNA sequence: TGTGCCAGCAGCTTGACCGGCAAAAGTTACTCTGGAAACACCATATATTTT.

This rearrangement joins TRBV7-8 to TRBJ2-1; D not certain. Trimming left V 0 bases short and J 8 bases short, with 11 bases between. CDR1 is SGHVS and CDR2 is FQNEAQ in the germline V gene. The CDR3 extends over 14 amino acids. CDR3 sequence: CASSLARSYYEQFF. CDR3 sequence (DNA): TGTGCCAGCAGCTTAGCCCGGTCATATTATGAGCAGTTCTTC.

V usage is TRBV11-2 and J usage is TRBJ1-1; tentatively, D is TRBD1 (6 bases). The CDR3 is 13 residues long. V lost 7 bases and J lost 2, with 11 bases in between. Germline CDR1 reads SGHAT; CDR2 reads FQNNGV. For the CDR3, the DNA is TGTGCCAGCATGAGGGGGGCAAACACTGAAGCTTTCTTT. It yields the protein CASMRGANTEAFF.

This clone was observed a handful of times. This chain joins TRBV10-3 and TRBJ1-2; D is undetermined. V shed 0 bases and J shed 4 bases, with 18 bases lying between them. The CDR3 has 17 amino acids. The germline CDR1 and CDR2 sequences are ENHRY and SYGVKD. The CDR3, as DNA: TGTGCCATCAGTGAGTCGGACCAGCGACCCTTCAGCTATGGCTACACCTTC. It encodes CAISESDQRPFSYGYTF.

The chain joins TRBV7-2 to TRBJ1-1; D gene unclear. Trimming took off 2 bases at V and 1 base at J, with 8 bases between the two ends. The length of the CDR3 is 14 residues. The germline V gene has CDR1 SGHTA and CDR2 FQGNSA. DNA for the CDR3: TGTGCCAGCAGCTTATATGGTTCGAACACTGAAGCTTTCTTT. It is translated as CASSLYGSNTEAFF. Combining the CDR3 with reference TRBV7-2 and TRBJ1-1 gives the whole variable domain GAGVSQSPSNKVTEKGKDVELRCDPISGHTALYWYRQSLGQGLEFLIYFQGNSAPDKSGLPSDRFSAERTGGSVSTLTIQRTQQEDSAVYLCASSLYGSNTEAFFGQGTRLTVV.

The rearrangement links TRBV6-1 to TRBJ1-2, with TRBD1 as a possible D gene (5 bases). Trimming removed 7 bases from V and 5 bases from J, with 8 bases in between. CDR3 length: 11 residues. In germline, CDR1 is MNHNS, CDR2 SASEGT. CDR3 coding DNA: TGTGCCAGCATTGACAGATATGGCTACACCTTC. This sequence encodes CASIDRYGYTF.

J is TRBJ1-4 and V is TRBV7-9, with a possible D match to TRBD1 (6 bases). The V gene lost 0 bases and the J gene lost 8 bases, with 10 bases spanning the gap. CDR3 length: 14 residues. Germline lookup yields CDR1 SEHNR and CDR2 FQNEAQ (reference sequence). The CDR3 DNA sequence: TGTGCCAGCAGCTTAGCAGGGGGAAACGAAAAACTGTTTTTT. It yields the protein CASSLAGGNEKLFF. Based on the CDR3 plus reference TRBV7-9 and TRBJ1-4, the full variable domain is DTGVSQNPRHKITKRGQNVTFRCDPISEHNRLYWYRQTLGQGPEFLTYFQNEAQLEKSRLLSDRFSAERPKGSFSTLEIQRTEQGDSAMYLCASSLAGGNEKLFFGSGTQLSVL.